This entry features one T cell receptor (beta chain) sequence. Germline CDR1 reads SNHLY; CDR2 reads FYNNEI. The CDR3 extends over 20 amino acids. J gave up 3 bases and V 6 bases, and 23 bases lay outside the gene matches. The data were obtained in a study of blood T cell repertoires in COVID-19. Overall study: Acute-phase and convalescent COVID-19 samples originated in the United States, Italy and Spain.

Sequencing was performed with immunoSEQ multiplex PCR; in TCRdb, only in-frame clones are kept and a portion is missing. The sample yields approximately 140,000 clones, 70% to 90% seen once. This sequence originates from an older woman with COVID-19, enrolled during active disease. The rearrangement uses TRBV2 and TRBJ2-1; TRBD2 aligns across 7 bases. Sample: peripheral blood. The CDR3 DNA sequence: TGTGCCAGCAGCGTCAAGCGACGTTTTGTTGTTGGGGGGGGCTACAATGAGCAGTTCTTC. This gives the protein CASSVKRRFVVGGGYNEQFF.